This is a list of T cell receptor beta chains from one sample in a study of radiation and T cells in renal cell carcinoma. The method was immunoSEQ multiplex PCR; TCRdb's version includes in-frame clones alone and lacks a portion of them. The data contain some 97,000 clones, approximately 80% of them seen just once; the ten biggest clones take up approximately 7.2%. The sequencing here drew on blood, taken from a patient whose treatment included radiotherapy and nephrectomy. All receptors derive from a man aged 60-69 years with renal cell carcinoma. Both conserved end residues are part of each CDR3.

j_call: TRBJ2-3; v_call: TRBV7-2; cdr3_aa: CASSQNLADTQYF
j_call: TRBJ1-4; v_call: TRBV15; cdr3_aa: CATSRVQGVGEKLFF
j_call: TRBJ1-1; v_call: TRBV29-1; cdr3_aa: CRGDRGTEAFF
j_call: TRBJ1-5; v_call: TRBV19; cdr3_aa: CASSKGLGGYSNQPQHF
j_call: TRBJ2-2; v_call: TRBV6-5; cdr3_aa: CASSYSEGTGELFF
j_call: TRBJ2-1; v_call: TRBV7-9; cdr3_aa: CASSLALSALEQFF
j_call: TRBJ2-7; v_call: TRBV27; cdr3_aa: CASKGTGPYEQYF
j_call: TRBJ1-4; v_call: TRBV27; cdr3_aa: CASSLLPPNRGGRTNEKLFF
j_call: TRBJ2-1; v_call: TRBV27; cdr3_aa: CASSLGAGYNEQFF
j_call: TRBJ2-1; v_call: TRBV7-8; cdr3_aa: CASSPQVRQGDNEQFF
j_call: TRBJ2-6; v_call: TRBV7-9; cdr3_aa: CASSLGGQGLSGANVLTF
j_call: TRBJ1-5; v_call: TRBV23-1; cdr3_aa: CASSQLEESSRGEDQPQHF
j_call: TRBJ2-3; v_call: TRBV5-4; cdr3_aa: CASSSSTSGLTDTQYF
j_call: TRBJ2-1; v_call: TRBV7-8; cdr3_aa: CASSSRLAGASEQFF
j_call: TRBJ2-5; v_call: TRBV19; cdr3_aa: CASSRDREETQYF
j_call: TRBJ2-2; v_call: TRBV28; cdr3_aa: CASSPGTNRIGELFF
j_call: TRBJ1-1; v_call: TRBV19; cdr3_aa: CASRDGLGGEAFF
j_call: TRBJ2-2; v_call: TRBV28; cdr3_aa: CASRASSGTVNTGELFF
j_call: TRBJ2-7; v_call: TRBV14; cdr3_aa: CASSLQGGLLNYEQYF
j_call: TRBJ2-7; v_call: TRBV5-4; cdr3_aa: CASSGSGSYEQYF
j_call: TRBJ2-7; v_call: TRBV6-6; cdr3_aa: CASRPPRDRDHEQYF
j_call: TRBJ1-5; v_call: TRBV6-6; cdr3_aa: CASSLGEGPQHF
j_call: TRBJ2-7; v_call: TRBV11-1; cdr3_aa: CASSLAGTFSYEQYF
j_call: TRBJ2-7; v_call: TRBV7-9; cdr3_aa: CASSPRQGASYEQYF
j_call: NA; v_call: TRBV7-2; cdr3_aa: CASSLAASGSHEQYF
j_call: TRBJ1-3; v_call: TRBV19; cdr3_aa: CASSRAQGGNTIYF
j_call: TRBJ1-2; v_call: TRBV14; cdr3_aa: CASSPGRTSGYTF
j_call: TRBJ2-3; v_call: TRBV27; cdr3_aa: CASSYWGSGEPDTQYF
j_call: TRBJ2-1; v_call: TRBV5-3; cdr3_aa: CARRPILAGGSYNEQFF
j_call: TRBJ2-7; v_call: TRBV27; cdr3_aa: CASARTGLLGEQYF
j_call: TRBJ2-1; v_call: TRBV13; cdr3_aa: CASSLGLAGTNEQFF
j_call: TRBJ2-7; v_call: TRBV15; cdr3_aa: CATSRVSQYEQYF
j_call: TRBJ2-7; v_call: TRBV4-1; cdr3_aa: CASSALLRREGRSYEQYF
j_call: TRBJ2-4; v_call: TRBV27; cdr3_aa: CASQQGQEGIQYF